These 2 T cell receptor beta chains came from one sample sequenced in a study of blood T cells in healthy people across ages. A second PCR, run for roughly 7 to 11 cycles, used a sample-barcoded 5' primer plus a J-beta primer mix. TCRdb re-analysed the 5' RACE reads in MiXCR, keeping a single row per CDR3 protein. Counted here are around 1,000,000 distinct CDR3 sequences, about 25% occurring once; the ten biggest clones make up 0.65% to 0.75%. These records were also assigned to another study, of T cells of mothers and their children.

Material: blood. These receptors were taken from a girl aged 2 to 10 in good health.

The chain has TRBV20-1 and TRBJ2-5, with D unclear. Trimming removed 4 bases from V and 5 bases from J, with 11 bases in between. The V gene's germline CDR1 is DFQATT and CDR2 SNEGSKA (reference sequence). The CDR3 is 12 amino acids. The CDR3 reads CSATVLRETQYF. The CDR3 DNA reads TGCAGTGCTACAGTCTTGCGGGAGACCCAGTACTTC.

The rearrangement uses TRBV1 and TRBJ2-5. TRBV1 is marked as a pseudogene. CDR3 length equals 13 residues. DNA of the CDR3: TGCACCAGCAGCCCCGGCGTTCAAGAGACCCAGTACTTC. Translation gives CTSSPGVQETQYF.